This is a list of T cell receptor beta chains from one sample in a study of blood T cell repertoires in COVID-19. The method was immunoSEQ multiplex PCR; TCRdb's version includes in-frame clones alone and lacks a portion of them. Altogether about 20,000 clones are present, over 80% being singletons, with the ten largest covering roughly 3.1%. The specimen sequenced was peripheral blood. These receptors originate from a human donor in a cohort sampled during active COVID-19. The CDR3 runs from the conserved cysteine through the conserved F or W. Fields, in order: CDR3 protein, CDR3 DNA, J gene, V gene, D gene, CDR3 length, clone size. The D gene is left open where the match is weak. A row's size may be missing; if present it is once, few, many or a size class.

CDR3 protein: CASSPPMQFKETQYF; CDR3 DNA: TGTGCCAGCTCACCACCCATGCAGTTTAAAGAGACCCAGTACTTC; J gene: TRBJ2-5; V gene: TRBV18; D gene: NA; CDR3 length: 15; clone size: few
CDR3 protein: CASSLSRTNEKLFF; CDR3 DNA: TGTGCCAGCAGCTTGAGCCGGACTAATGAAAAACTGTTTTTT; J gene: TRBJ1-4; V gene: TRBV11-2; D gene: NA; CDR3 length: 14; clone size: NA
CDR3 protein: CASSVEVAGPGELFF; CDR3 DNA: TGTGCCAGCAGCGTAGAGGTAGCGGGACCCGGGGAGCTGTTTTTT; J gene: TRBJ2-2; V gene: TRBV9; D gene: TRBD2; CDR3 length: 15; clone size: NA
CDR3 protein: CASSPSALTGYQETQYF; CDR3 DNA: TGTGCCAGTAGTCCGTCCGCCCTAACAGGGTACCAAGAGACCCAGTACTTC; J gene: TRBJ2-5; V gene: TRBV19; D gene: NA; CDR3 length: 17; clone size: NA
CDR3 protein: CASSVNRDSNQPQHF; CDR3 DNA: TGTGCCAGCAGCGTGAACAGGGATAGCAATCAGCCCCAGCATTTT; J gene: TRBJ1-5; V gene: TRBV7-9; D gene: NA; CDR3 length: 15; clone size: NA
CDR3 protein: CASSGALGTPLHF; CDR3 DNA: TGTGCCAGCAGCGGGGCCCTGGGGACACCCCTCCACTTT; J gene: TRBJ1-6; V gene: TRBV19; D gene: NA; CDR3 length: 13; clone size: NA
CDR3 protein: CASSEVVGVGSPLHF; CDR3 DNA: TGTGCCAGCAGTGAAGTGGTGGGAGTGGGTTCACCCCTCCACTTT; J gene: TRBJ1-6; V gene: TRBV6-1; D gene: NA; CDR3 length: 15; clone size: NA
CDR3 protein: CAWGSYSNQPQHF; CDR3 DNA: TGTGCCTGGGGTTCTTATAGCAATCAGCCCCAGCATTTT; J gene: TRBJ1-5; V gene: TRBV30; D gene: NA; CDR3 length: 13; clone size: NA
CDR3 protein: CASSSQGAGQPQHF; CDR3 DNA: TGTGCCAGTAGTTCACAGGGGGCCGGTCAGCCCCAGCATTTT; J gene: TRBJ1-5; V gene: TRBV19; D gene: TRBD1; CDR3 length: 14; clone size: NA
CDR3 protein: CASTRSTASVEQYF; CDR3 DNA: TGTGCCAGCACCCGATCGACAGCTTCGGTCGAGCAGTACTTC; J gene: TRBJ2-7; V gene: TRBV7-9; D gene: NA; CDR3 length: 14; clone size: NA
CDR3 protein: CASSPIRGQETQYF; CDR3 DNA: TGTGCCAGCAGCCCGATCCGAGGGCAAGAGACCCAGTACTTC; J gene: TRBJ2-5; V gene: TRBV6-2/TRBV6-3; D gene: NA; CDR3 length: 14; clone size: NA
CDR3 protein: CASSPRLGAETQYF; CDR3 DNA: TGTGCCAGCAGCCCTCGATTGGGGGCAGAGACCCAGTACTTC; J gene: TRBJ2-5; V gene: TRBV14; D gene: NA; CDR3 length: 14; clone size: NA
CDR3 protein: CASSLSLAGGVKGTGELFF; CDR3 DNA: TGTGCCAGCAGCTTAAGTTTAGCGGGAGGCGTTAAGGGCACCGGGGAGCTGTTTTTT; J gene: TRBJ2-2; V gene: TRBV11-2; D gene: TRBD2; CDR3 length: 19; clone size: NA
CDR3 protein: CASSQSLVGSSPLHF; CDR3 DNA: TGTGCCAGCAGCCAAAGCTTAGTGGGGAGTTCACCCCTCCACTTT; J gene: TRBJ1-6; V gene: TRBV7-6; D gene: NA; CDR3 length: 15; clone size: NA
CDR3 protein: CASSLGLGGRGTDTQYF; CDR3 DNA: TGCGCCAGCAGCTTGGGACTTGGCGGGAGGGGCACAGATACGCAGTATTTT; J gene: TRBJ2-3; V gene: TRBV5-1; D gene: TRBD2; CDR3 length: 17; clone size: NA
CDR3 protein: CASSKRQVSYGYTF; CDR3 DNA: TGTGCCAGCAGTAAACGACAGGTTAGCTATGGCTACACCTTC; J gene: TRBJ1-2; V gene: TRBV6-6; D gene: NA; CDR3 length: 14; clone size: NA
CDR3 protein: CASSFGGADNSPLHF; CDR3 DNA: TGTGCCAGCAGTTTTGGGGGCGCGGATAATTCACCCCTCCACTTT; J gene: TRBJ1-6; V gene: TRBV27; D gene: NA; CDR3 length: 15; clone size: NA
CDR3 protein: CASRDTGFNSPLHF; CDR3 DNA: TGTGCCAGCAGAGACACAGGGTTTAATTCACCCCTCCACTTT; J gene: TRBJ1-6; V gene: TRBV6-5; D gene: NA; CDR3 length: 14; clone size: NA
CDR3 protein: CASNSGSNYNEQFF; CDR3 DNA: TGTGCCAGTAACTCCGGGAGTAATTACAATGAGCAGTTCTTC; J gene: TRBJ2-1; V gene: TRBV19; D gene: NA; CDR3 length: 14; clone size: NA
CDR3 protein: CASSRTSGTYNEQFF; CDR3 DNA: TGTGCCAGCAGTAGGACTAGCGGGACCTACAATGAGCAGTTCTTC; J gene: TRBJ2-1; V gene: TRBV2; D gene: TRBD2; CDR3 length: 15; clone size: NA